The T cell receptor beta chain described here comes from a study of CD8 T cells in Susac syndrome. Across the whole study: Patients with Susac syndrome were, at the time of blood collection, therapy-naive, maintained on corticosteroids, or maintained on intravenous immunoglobulin alone.

Sequencing of TCR beta was carried out in blood CD8+ and CD4+ T cells. Bulk CD8+ and CD4+ cells came from magnetic negative isolation; CD8+ TEMRA by FACS. The RNA, roughly 0.45 to 1 ug, was put through reverse transcription using random hexamers. TCRdb re-derived calls from the immunoSEQ multiplex PCR reads in MiXCR, one entry per CDR3 protein. The table includes 150,000 to 200,000 distinct CDR3 sequences, roughly 94% detected once. The study's findings and limits: In Susac patients, clonal expansion was not detected in CD4+ cells.

A remark on this clonotype: Its antigen is as yet unknown.

V shed 11 bases and J 4 bases; nucleotides not matched to a gene: 6. This CDR3 is 12 amino acids long. CDR1 and CDR2 from the germline V gene are LNHDA and SQIVND (reference sequence). Sequenced material: CD4+ T cells from PBMCs. This chain connects TRBV19 to TRBJ2-5; TRBD1 matches 8 bases. The source of this sequence is a human donor with Susac syndrome. For the CDR3, the DNA is TGTGCCTCGAATCAGGGGGCAGAGACCCAGTACTTC. Translation: CASNQGAETQYF. Full variable domain (remainder filled in from reference TRBV19 and TRBJ2-5): DGGITQSPKYLFRKEGQNVTLSCEQNLNHDAMYWYRQDPGQGLRLIYYSQIVNDFQKGDIAEGYSVSREKKESFPLTVTSAQKNPTAFYLCASNQGAETQYFGPGTRLLVL.